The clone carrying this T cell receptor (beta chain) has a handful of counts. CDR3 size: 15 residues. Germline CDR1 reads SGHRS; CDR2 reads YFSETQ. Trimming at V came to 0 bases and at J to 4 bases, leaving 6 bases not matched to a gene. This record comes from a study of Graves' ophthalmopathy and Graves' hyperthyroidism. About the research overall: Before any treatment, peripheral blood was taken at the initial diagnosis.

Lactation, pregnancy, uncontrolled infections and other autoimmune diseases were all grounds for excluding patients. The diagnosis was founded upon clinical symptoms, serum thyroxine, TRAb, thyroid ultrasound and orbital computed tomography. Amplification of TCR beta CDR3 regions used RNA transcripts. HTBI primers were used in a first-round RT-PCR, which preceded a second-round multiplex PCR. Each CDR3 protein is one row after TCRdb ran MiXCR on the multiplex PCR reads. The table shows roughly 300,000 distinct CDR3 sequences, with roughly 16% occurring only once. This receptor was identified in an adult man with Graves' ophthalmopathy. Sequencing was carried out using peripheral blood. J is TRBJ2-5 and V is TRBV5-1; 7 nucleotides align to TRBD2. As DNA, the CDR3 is TGCGCCAGCAGCTTGGGGGCTCTAGCGGCAGAGACCCAGTACTTC. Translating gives CASSLGALAAETQYF.